This TCR beta chain appears in the sequencing data of a study of blood T cell repertoires in COVID-19. Study in general: Material from acute and convalescent COVID-19 was sourced from the United States, Italy and Spain. The cDNA or gDNA used as material had been derived from T cells, B-cell-depleted T cells, or PBMCs.

The V segment lost 4 bases and the J segment 6 bases; nucleotides outside the gene matches: 10. This CDR3 spans 14 amino acids. Germline CDR1 reads GTSNPN; CDR2 reads SVGIG (reference sequence). Profiled with immunoSEQ multiplex PCR; TCRdb holds only in-frame clones, not every one. The sample lists a few hundred thousand clones; approximately 82% were seen once. Individuals drawn from approximately 26 US areas were roughly 18 to 95 years old. A COVID-19 case was met by exposed participants within 2 weeks before study entry. Sequencing used PBMCs or T cells enriched from blood (not recorded which). V gene TRBV30 combines with J gene TRBJ1-1; TRBD1 matches at 8 bases. This TCR came from a man in his forties who had been exposed to COVID-19. The CDR3: CAWTPGQVYPEAFF. CDR3 nucleotides: TGTGCCTGGACCCCGGGACAGGTATATCCTGAAGCTTTCTTT. The full variable domain, with the rest looked up from reference TRBV30 and TRBJ1-1, is SQTIHQWPATLVQPVGSPLSLECTVEGTSNPNLYWYRQAAGRGLQLLFYSVGIGQISSEVPQNLSASRPQDRQFILSSKKLLLSDSGFYLCAWTPGQVYPEAFFGQGTRLTVV.